These T cell receptor beta chains were read from a single sample in a study of a mutant IDH1 vaccine in newly diagnosed glioma. Data came from immunoSEQ multiplex PCR; TCRdb stores just in-frame clones and leaves some out. This sample carries tens of thousands of clones, approximately 86% of them seen once, and the ten largest clones take 1.5% to 2%. Their recognized antigens are unknown. Sequenced material: PBMCs, taken from a glioma patient whose treatment included an IDH1 peptide vaccine. All receptors come from a man younger than 40 with glioma. The CDR3 runs from the conserved cysteine through the conserved F or W. A D gene is named only where the DNA matches it firmly. Size is stated for part of the rows, as once, few or many counts, or as a class when the clone is expanded.

J gene: TRBJ1-4
D gene: -
V gene: TRBV5-4
clone size: -
CDR3 DNA: TGTGCCAGCAGCTTAGGGACGGGCCGCAATGAAAAACTGTTTTTT
CDR3 protein: CASSLGTGRNEKLFF

J gene: TRBJ1-2
D gene: -
V gene: TRBV28
clone size: -
CDR3 DNA: TGTGCCAGCAGCCCCTTAGGTCAGTCCAGGCCCTATGGCTACACCTTC
CDR3 protein: CASSPLGQSRPYGYTF

J gene: TRBJ2-1
D gene: TRBD1
V gene: TRBV15
clone size: -
CDR3 DNA: TGTGCCACCAGCCGTAGGCTCGGGACAGCATACAATGAGCAGTTCTTC
CDR3 protein: CATSRRLGTAYNEQFF

J gene: TRBJ1-5
D gene: -
V gene: TRBV15
clone size: -
CDR3 DNA: TGTGCCACCAGCAGAGGATATGAGGGCAATCAGCCCCAGCATTTT
CDR3 protein: CATSRGYEGNQPQHF

J gene: TRBJ1-2
D gene: TRBD1
V gene: TRBV7-9
clone size: once
CDR3 DNA: TGTGCCAGTAGGGACAGCCTGCCTGCTAACTATGGCTACACCTTC
CDR3 protein: CASRDSLPANYGYTF

J gene: TRBJ2-7
D gene: TRBD2
V gene: TRBV27
clone size: -
CDR3 DNA: TGTGCCAGCAGTTTATCCGGGCTAGCGGGAGGGTATTACGAGCAGTACTTC
CDR3 protein: CASSLSGLAGGYYEQYF

J gene: TRBJ2-1
D gene: -
V gene: TRBV7-3
clone size: -
CDR3 DNA: TGTGCCAGCAGCCCCCAGGGAGCGGGCTCCTACAATGAGCAGTTCTTC
CDR3 protein: CASSPQGAGSYNEQFF

J gene: TRBJ2-5
D gene: TRBD1
V gene: TRBV28
clone size: -
CDR3 DNA: TGTGCCAGCAGTTTATGGAACTTAGGGGGCCGGGAGACCCAGTACTTC
CDR3 protein: CASSLWNLGGRETQYF

J gene: TRBJ2-7
D gene: TRBD2
V gene: TRBV2
clone size: -
CDR3 DNA: TGTGCCAGCAGTGTTTCTAGCGGAGCCTACGAGCAGTACTTC
CDR3 protein: CASSVSSGAYEQYF

J gene: TRBJ1-1
D gene: -
V gene: TRBV7-8
clone size: -
CDR3 DNA: TGTGCCAGCAGCTTAAACAGGATGAACACTGAAGCTTTCTTT
CDR3 protein: CASSLNRMNTEAFF

J gene: TRBJ2-7
D gene: TRBD1
V gene: TRBV5-1
clone size: -
CDR3 DNA: TGCGCCAGCAGCCATGGACAGGGCTTGAACGTCGGCTCCTACGAGCAGTACTTC
CDR3 protein: CASSHGQGLNVGSYEQYF